The present TCR beta chain was sequenced within a study of blood T cell repertoires in COVID-19. In the source study's methods: Nucleated cell number was recorded as an estimate derived from reference gene primer amplification. Generated by immunoSEQ multiplex PCR, the TCRdb table keeps only in-frame clones and is missing some. V and J calls plus clone size are reproduced from that table; the DNA served to infer D and trimming. The sample holds roughly 500,000 clones, roughly 90% seen once. The CDR3 extends over 18 amino acids. Trimming at V came to 2 bases and at J to 3 bases, leaving 12 bases not matched to a gene. CDR1 and CDR2 (germline): KGHSH, LQKENI. Recovered status in Cohort 3 required two negative PCRs, clearance, or symptom resolution.

V and J are TRBV18 and TRBJ1-1; 10 positions match TRBD1. The specimen sequenced was PBMCs or T cells enriched from blood (not recorded which). The receptor comes from a woman in her thirties or forties who had recovered from COVID-19. This chain's CDR3 is CASSPLTGQGNLYTEAFF. The CDR3 DNA is TGTGCCAGCTCACCATTAACGGGACAGGGGAATCTTTACACTGAAGCTTTCTTT.